This TCR beta chain stems from a study of blood T cell repertoires in COVID-19. Authors' data handling: Nucleated cell number was recorded as an estimate derived from reference gene primer amplification. Data came from immunoSEQ multiplex PCR; TCRdb stores just in-frame clones and leaves some out. V and J calls and clone size are copied from that table; D and trimming were computed from the DNA. The sample contains 150,000 or so clones, 70% to 90% of which appear only once. The CDR3 runs 14 residues. CDR1 and CDR2 (germline): KGHSH, LQKENI. V was clipped by 5 bases and J by 4 bases, with 14 bases between them. Followed longitudinally, the Seattle patients had been enrolled during active infection.

The source of this sequence is a man aged 55 to 70 with COVID-19, enrolled during active disease. The chain carries TRBV18 and TRBJ1-2, with D possibly matching TRBD1 (6 bases). Sequencing was done on a sample of peripheral blood. Here the CDR3 DNA reads TGTGCCAGCTCAGTGACAGGCGATATCTATGGCTACACCTTC. Translation: CASSVTGDIYGYTF. The full variable domain, its missing parts supplied by reference TRBV18 and TRBJ1-2, is NAGVMQNPRHLVRRRGQEARLRCSPMKGHSHVYWYRQLPEEGLKFMVYLQKENIIDESGMPKERFSAEFPKEGPSILRIQQVVRGDSAAYFCASSVTGDIYGYTFGSGTRLTVV.